The sequence of this T cell receptor beta chain was determined in a study of T cell responses to AZD1222 COVID-19 vaccine. General study results and limits: Of the AZD1222 recipients, only 5 to 7 were seropositive at baseline. Females made up more of the donors, who were largely white British, and clonal diversity may have come out too low. Two doses of AZD1222 preceded a rise in Spike-specific TCR breadth and depth.

Analyses pooled second doses at about 4 or about 12 weeks. Produced via immunoSEQ multiplex PCR; TCRdb's table is partial and in-frame only. The data contain roughly 270,000 clones, almost 95% of them singletons. In the case of this clone: Its cognate antigen is unknown.

Germline CDR1 and CDR2: MNHNY and SVGAGI (reference sequence). CDR3 length equals 20 residues. The V end was cut by 6 bases, the J end by 0 bases, with 27 bases between. Material: peripheral blood, obtained 28 days after the second AZD1222 dose. The genes are TRBV6-6 and TRBJ1-5; D may be TRBD1 (5 bases). The TCR comes from an adult who received the AZD1222 COVID-19 vaccine. The CDR3 spells CASSYGGGLRGPYSNQPQHF. The DNA of the CDR3 is TGTGCCAGCAGCTACGGTGGGGGTCTAAGAGGGCCTTATAGCAATCAGCCCCAGCATTTT.